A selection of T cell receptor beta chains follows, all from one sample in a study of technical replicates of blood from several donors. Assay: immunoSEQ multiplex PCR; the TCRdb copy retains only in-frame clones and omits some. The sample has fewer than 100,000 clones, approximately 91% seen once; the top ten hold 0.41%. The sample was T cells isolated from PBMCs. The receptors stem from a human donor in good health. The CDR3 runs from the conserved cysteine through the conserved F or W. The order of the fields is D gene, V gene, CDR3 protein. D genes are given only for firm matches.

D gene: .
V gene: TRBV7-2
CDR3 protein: CASSLEPGSNEKLFF

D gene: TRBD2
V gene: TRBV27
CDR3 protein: CASRPGLAGYNEQFF

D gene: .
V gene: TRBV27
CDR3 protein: CASSFFGVGKVVQPQHF

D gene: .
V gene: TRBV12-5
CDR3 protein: CASGLWGGESGTFF

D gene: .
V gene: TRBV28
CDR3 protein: CASSLVGDRPLGETQYF

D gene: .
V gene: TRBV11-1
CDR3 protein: CASSVHSSYEQYF

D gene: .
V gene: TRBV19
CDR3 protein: CASSRLVGSTDTQYF

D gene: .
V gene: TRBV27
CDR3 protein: CATNASPDTQYF

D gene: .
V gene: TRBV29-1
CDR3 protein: CSALAPPDEQYF

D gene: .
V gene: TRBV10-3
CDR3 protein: CAITAGSSYNEQFF

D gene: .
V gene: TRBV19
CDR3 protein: CASSFTLPMNTEAFF

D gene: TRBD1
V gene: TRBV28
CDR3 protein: CATLNTGGYTEAFF

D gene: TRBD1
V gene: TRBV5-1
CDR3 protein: CASSLAETGDPYEQYF

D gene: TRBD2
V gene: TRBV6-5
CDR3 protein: CASSSLAGDYTGELFF

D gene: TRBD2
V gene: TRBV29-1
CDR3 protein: CSVTGTSGRAWEETQYF

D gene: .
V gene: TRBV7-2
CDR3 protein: CASSFTSSERETQYF

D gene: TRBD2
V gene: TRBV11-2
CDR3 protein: CASSPSGGYEQYF

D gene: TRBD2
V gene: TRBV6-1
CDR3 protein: CASSGLAGVSETQYF

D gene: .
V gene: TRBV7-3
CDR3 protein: CASRIRPDMNTEAFF

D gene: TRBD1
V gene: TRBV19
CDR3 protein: CASSYRGPTYEQYF

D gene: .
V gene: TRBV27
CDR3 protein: CASSPTGGNTEAFF

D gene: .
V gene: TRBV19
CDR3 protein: CASSIVGTDTQYF

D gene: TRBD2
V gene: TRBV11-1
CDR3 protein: CASSLGLAGGSGELFF

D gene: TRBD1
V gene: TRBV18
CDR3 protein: CASSPREDRFSGNTIYF

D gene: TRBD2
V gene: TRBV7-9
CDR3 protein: CASSLWGGLAAQETQYF

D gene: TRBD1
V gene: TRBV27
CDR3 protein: CASSLAGQGKPQHF

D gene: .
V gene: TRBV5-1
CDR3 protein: CASSGRGGETQYF

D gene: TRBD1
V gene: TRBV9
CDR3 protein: CASSSTGGWSYEQYF

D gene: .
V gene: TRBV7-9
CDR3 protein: CASSPPDGLSSYEQYF

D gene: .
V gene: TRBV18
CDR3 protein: CASSPTSYEQYF

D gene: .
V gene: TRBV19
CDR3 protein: CASSIDLGGTGELFF

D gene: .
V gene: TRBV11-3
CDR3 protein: CASSLDAGYQETQYF

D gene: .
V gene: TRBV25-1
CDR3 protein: CASSESLRDPYGYTF

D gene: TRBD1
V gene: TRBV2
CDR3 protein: CASRESPGGNQPQHF

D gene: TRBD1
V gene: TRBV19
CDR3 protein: CASRVKGASYEQYF

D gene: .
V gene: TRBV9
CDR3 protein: CASSVVSGETQYF

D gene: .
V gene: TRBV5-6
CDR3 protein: CASSLYHAGVNYGYTF

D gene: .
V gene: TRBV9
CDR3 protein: CASSLRAHGTDTQYF

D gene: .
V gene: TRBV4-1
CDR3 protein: CASRKGGTDTQYF

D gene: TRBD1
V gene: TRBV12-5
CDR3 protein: CASADRDRNTEAFF

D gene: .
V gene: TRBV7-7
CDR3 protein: CASSPRWGANEKLFF

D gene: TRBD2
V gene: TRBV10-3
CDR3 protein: CAISDQREINEQYF

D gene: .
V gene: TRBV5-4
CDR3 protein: CASSSLTTYEQYF

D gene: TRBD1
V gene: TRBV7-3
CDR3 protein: CASSLPGTGANTEAFF

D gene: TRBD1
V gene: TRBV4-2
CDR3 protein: CASSHTTGGPYEQYF

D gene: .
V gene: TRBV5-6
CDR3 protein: CASGRDYQETQYF

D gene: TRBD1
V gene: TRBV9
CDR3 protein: CASSFSGQGTREQYF

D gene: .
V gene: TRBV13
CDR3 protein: CASSFGRLYEQYF

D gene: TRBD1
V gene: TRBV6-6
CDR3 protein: CASSRDRGSYTEAFF